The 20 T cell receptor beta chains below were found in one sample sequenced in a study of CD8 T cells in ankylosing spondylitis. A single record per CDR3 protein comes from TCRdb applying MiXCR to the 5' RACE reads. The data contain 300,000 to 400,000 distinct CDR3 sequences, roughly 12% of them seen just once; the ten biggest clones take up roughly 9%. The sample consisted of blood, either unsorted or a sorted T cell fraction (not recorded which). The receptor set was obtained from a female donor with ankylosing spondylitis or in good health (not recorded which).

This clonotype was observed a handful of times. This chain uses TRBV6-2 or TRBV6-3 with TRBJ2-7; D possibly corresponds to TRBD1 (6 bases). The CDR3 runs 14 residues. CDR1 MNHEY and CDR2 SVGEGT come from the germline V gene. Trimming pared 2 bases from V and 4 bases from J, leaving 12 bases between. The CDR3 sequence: CASSYRQAPYEQYF. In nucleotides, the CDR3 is TGTGCCAGCAGTTACAGACAGGCCCCGTACGAGCAGTACTTC.

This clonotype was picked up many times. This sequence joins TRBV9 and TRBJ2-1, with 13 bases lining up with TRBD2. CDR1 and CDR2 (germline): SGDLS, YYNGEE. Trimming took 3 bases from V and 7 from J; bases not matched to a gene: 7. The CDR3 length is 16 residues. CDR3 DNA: TGTGCCAGCAGCGGAGTGGGGACTAGCGGGGAGAATGAGCAGTTCTTC. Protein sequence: CASSGVGTSGENEQFF.

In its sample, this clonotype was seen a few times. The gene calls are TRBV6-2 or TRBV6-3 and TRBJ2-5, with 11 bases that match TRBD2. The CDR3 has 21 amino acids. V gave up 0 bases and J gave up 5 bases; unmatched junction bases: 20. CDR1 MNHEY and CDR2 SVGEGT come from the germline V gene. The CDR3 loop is CASSYSREGSGGAGPLETQYF. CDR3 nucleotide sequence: TGTGCCAGCAGTTACTCACGCGAAGGTAGCGGGGGGGCCGGGCCATTGGAGACCCAGTACTTC.

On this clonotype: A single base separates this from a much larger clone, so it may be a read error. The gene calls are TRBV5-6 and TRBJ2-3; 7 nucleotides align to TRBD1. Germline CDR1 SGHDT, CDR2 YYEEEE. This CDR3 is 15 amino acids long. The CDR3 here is CASSKEGTVPRTQSF. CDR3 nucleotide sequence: TGTGCCAGCAGCAAAGAGGGGACAGTTCCGCGGACGCAGTCTTTT.

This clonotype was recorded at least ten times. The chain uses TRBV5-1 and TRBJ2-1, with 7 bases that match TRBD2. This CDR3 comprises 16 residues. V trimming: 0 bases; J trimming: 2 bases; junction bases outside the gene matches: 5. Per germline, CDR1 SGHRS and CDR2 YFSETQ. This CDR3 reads CASSLGWTRTYNEQFF. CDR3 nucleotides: TGCGCCAGCAGCTTGGGTTGGACTAGGACCTACAATGAGCAGTTCTTC.

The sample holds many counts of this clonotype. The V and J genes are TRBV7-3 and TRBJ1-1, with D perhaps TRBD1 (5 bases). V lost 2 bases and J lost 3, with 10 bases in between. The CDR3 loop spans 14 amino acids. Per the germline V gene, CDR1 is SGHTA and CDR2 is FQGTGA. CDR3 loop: CASSLLGGDTEAFF. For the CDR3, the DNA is TGTGCCAGCAGCTTATTGGGGGGGGACACTGAAGCTTTCTTT.

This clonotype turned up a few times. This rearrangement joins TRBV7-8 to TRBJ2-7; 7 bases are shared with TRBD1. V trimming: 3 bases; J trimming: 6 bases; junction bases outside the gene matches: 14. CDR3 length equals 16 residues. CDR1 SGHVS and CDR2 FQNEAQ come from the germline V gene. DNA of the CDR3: TGTGCCAGCAGCTTCCAGACCTTCGACGACAGGGCCGAGCAGTACTTC. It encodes CASSFQTFDDRAEQYF.

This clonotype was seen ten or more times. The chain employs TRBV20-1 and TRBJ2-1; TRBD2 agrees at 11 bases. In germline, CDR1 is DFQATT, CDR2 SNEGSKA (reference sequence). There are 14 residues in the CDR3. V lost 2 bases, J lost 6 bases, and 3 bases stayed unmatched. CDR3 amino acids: CSARPGLAANEQFF. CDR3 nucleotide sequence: TGCAGTGCTAGACCGGGACTAGCGGCCAATGAGCAGTTCTTC.

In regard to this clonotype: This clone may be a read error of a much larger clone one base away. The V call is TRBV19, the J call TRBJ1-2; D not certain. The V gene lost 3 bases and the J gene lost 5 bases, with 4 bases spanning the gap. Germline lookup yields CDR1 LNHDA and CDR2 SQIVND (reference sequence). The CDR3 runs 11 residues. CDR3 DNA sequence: TGTGCCAGTAGTATCTGGTATGGCTACACCTTC. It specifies CASSIWYGYTF. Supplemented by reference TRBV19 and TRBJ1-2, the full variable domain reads DGGITQSPKYLFRKEGQNVTLSCEQNLNHDAMYWYRQDPGQGLRLIYYSQIVNDFQKGDIAEGYSVSREKKESFPLTVTSAQKNPTAFYLCASSIWYGYTFGSGTRLTVV.

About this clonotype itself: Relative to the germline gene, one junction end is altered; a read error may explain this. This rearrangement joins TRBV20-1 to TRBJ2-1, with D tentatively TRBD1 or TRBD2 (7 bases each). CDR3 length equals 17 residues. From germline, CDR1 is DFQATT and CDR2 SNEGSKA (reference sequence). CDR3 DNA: TGCTGTGCGGGAGACAGGGACCGGTTAGAAATAGACAATGAGCAGTTCTTC. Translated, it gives CCAGDRDRLEIDNEQFF.

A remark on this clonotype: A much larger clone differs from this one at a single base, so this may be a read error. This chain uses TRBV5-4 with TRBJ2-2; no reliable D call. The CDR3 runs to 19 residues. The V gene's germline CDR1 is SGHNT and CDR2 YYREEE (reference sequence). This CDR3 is CASSFSATRTMRSTEELFF. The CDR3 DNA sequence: TGTGCCAGCAGCTTCAGCGCAACTCGGACCATGAGGAGCACCGAGGAGCTGTTTTTT.

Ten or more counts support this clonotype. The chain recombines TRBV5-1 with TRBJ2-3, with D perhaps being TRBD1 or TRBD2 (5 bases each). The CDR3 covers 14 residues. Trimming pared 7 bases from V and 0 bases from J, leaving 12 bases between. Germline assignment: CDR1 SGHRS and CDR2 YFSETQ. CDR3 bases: TGCGCCAGCCGCTCGGGACCGAGCACAGATACGCAGTATTTT. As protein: CASRSGPSTDTQYF.

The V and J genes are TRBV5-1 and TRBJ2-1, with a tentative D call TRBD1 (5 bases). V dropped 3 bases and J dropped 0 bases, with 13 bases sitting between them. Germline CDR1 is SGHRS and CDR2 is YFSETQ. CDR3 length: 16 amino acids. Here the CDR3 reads CASSYGVDSSYNEQFF. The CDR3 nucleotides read TGCGCCAGCAGCTATGGGGTAGACAGCTCCTACAATGAGCAGTTCTTC. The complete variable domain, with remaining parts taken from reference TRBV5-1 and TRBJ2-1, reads KAGVTQTPRYLIKTRGQQVTLSCSPISGHRSVSWYQQTPGQGLQFLFEYFSETQRNKGNFPGRFSGRQFSNSRSEMNVSTLELGDSALYLCASSYGVDSSYNEQFFGPGTRLTVL.

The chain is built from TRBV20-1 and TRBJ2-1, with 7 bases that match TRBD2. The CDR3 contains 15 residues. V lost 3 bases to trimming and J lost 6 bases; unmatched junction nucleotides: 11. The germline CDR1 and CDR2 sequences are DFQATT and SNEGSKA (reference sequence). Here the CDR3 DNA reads TGCAGTGCTAGGAGCTCATGGCTAGCGGTCAATGAGCAGTTCTTC. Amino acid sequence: CSARSSWLAVNEQFF.

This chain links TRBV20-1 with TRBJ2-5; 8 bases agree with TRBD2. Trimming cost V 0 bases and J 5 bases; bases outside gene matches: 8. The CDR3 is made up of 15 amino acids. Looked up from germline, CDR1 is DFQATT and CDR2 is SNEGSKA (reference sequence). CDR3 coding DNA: TGCAGTGCTAGAGATCGAACGGGGGGGCGGGAGACCCAGTACTTC. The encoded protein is CSARDRTGGRETQYF.

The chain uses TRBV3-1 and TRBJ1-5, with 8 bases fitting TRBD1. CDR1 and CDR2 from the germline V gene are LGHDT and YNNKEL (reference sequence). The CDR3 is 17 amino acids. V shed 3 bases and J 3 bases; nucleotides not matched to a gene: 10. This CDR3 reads CASSQMSGGGNNQPQHF. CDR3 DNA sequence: TGTGCCAGCAGCCAGATGTCAGGGGGCGGGAACAATCAGCCCCAGCATTTT.

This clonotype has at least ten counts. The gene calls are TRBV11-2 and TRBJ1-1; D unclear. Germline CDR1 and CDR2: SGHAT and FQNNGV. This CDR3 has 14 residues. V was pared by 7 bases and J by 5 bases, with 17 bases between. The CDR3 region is CASTPSARETEAFF. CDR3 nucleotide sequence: TGTGCCAGCACCCCGAGTGCCCGGGAGACTGAAGCTTTCTTT.

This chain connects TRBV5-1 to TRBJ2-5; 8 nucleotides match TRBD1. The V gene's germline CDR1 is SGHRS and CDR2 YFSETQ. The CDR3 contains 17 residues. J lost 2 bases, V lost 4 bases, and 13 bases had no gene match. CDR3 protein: CASSPGRRDRLQETQYF. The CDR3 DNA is TGCGCCAGCAGCCCCGGCCGACGGGACAGGCTTCAAGAGACCCAGTACTTC. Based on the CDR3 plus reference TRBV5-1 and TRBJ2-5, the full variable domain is KAGVTQTPRYLIKTRGQQVTLSCSPISGHRSVSWYQQTPGQGLQFLFEYFSETQRNKGNFPGRFSGRQFSNSRSEMNVSTLELGDSALYLCASSPGRRDRLQETQYFGPGTRLLVL.

The CDR3 nucleotides are TGTGCCATCAGTGAGCGACAGGGGTTCACCTCCTACGAGCAGTACTTC. Its protein is CAISERQGFTSYEQYF. This chain uses TRBV10-3 with TRBJ2-7; 8 bases are a match to TRBD1. CDR1 is ENHRY, CDR2 SYGVKD, per germline. With 2 bases clipped from V and 0 bases from J, the junction kept 6 bases outside the gene matches. The length of the CDR3 is 16 residues.

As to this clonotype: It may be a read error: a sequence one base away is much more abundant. CDR3 coding DNA: TGTGCCCGCAGTTTAACTAGGACCGATACGCAGTATTTT. This translates into CARSLTRTDTQYF. The gene calls are TRBV2 and TRBJ2-3; tentatively, D is TRBD2 (5 bases). There are 13 residues in the CDR3. The V gene's germline CDR1 is SNHLY and CDR2 FYNNEI.